The sequence of this T cell receptor (beta chain) was determined in a study of T cells expressing NK-cell markers. Study-level points and caveats: Once again these clonotypes came out on top in the CD3+CD56-NKG2C+ fraction of a few donors. Among CD8+ T cells from more than five donors, dominant NKG2C+ clonotypes accounted for about 1.0-7.0%. What remained unclear was the HCMV specificity of expanded NKG2C+ T cell clones.

The CDR3 covers 15 residues. Per the germline V gene, CDR1 is SGDLS and CDR2 is YYNGEE. TCRdb re-called the 5' RACE reads and gives one entry per CDR3 protein, without DNA. In total, the table holds 400,000 to 450,000 distinct CDR3 sequences. In regard to this clonotype: The antigen is undetermined.

The V and J genes are TRBV9 and TRBJ2-3; TCRdb picks TRBD2, but there is no DNA to check that call. This receptor was taken from a woman aged 18 to 69 in good health. Specimen: blood T cells: a sorted CD56 or NKG2C T cell subset, CD4+ or CD8+ T cells, or bulk PBMC T cells (not recorded which). CDR3 protein: CASSVEDWRGDTQYF.